This passage covers 9 T cell receptor beta chains from one sample sequenced in a study of T cells in localized non-small cell lung cancer. TCRdb's table, derived via immunoSEQ multiplex PCR, lists solely in-frame clones and lacks some. This sample has nearly 15,000 clones, with 75% to 90% found just once. The sample here was peripheral blood, taken before any cancer treatment. These receptors were collected from a woman aged 35 to 69 with stage I lung adenocarcinoma.

The V and J genes are TRBV19 and TRBJ2-2; 11 bases match TRBD1. Per the germline V gene, CDR1 is LNHDA and CDR2 is SQIVND (reference sequence). Unmatched junction bases numbered 10, after V lost 7 bases and J lost 3 bases. This CDR3 comprises 17 residues. The CDR3 region has the DNA TGTGCCAGTACCCCCGGACAGGGGGCTTATTACACCGGGGAGCTGTTTTTT. Translated, it gives CASTPGQGAYYTGELFF.

This rearrangement joins TRBV28 to TRBJ1-1; D is possibly TRBD1 (5 bases). CDR3 length: 15 residues. Germline-derived CDR1 and CDR2 are MDHEN and SYDVKM. Trimming stripped 5 bases from V and 0 bases from J, with 13 bases between. This CDR3 reads CASSGAPPMNTEAFF. The CDR3 nucleotides are TGTGCCAGCAGTGGGGCCCCCCCCATGAACACTGAAGCTTTCTTT.

The rearrangement links TRBV4-2 to TRBJ1-1; maybe TRBD1 (5 bases). Between the trimmed V and J ends, which lost 0 bases and 6 bases, there was a span of 14 bases. Per the germline V gene, CDR1 is LGHNA and CDR2 is YNFKEQ. The CDR3 consists of 15 residues. CDR3 coding DNA: TGTGCCAGCAGCCAAGATCTCGGCAGGACACCTGAAGCTTTCTTT. This encodes CASSQDLGRTPEAFF.

V is TRBV10-3 and J is TRBJ1-1; D is unresolved. V was trimmed by 0 bases and J by 6 bases, leaving 8 bases between them. This CDR3 comprises 13 residues. CDR1 ENHRY and CDR2 SYGVKD come from the germline V gene. This chain's CDR3 is CAISESRSPEAFF. In DNA, the CDR3 is TGTGCCATCAGTGAGTCGCGGTCCCCTGAAGCTTTCTTT.

V gene TRBV15 combines with J gene TRBJ1-6; tentative D call: TRBD1 (5 bases). In germline, CDR1 is LNHNV, CDR2 YYDKDF (reference sequence). V was cut by 6 bases and J by 9 bases, with 18 bases left in between. The CDR3 length is 15 residues. CDR3 coding DNA: TGTGCCACCAGGGACCCGGGGACCGACTCTTCACCCCTCCACTTT. This translates into CATRDPGTDSSPLHF.

The rearrangement joins TRBV5-1 to TRBJ1-1; 8 bases are shared with TRBD1. With V trimmed by 4 bases and J by 2 bases, 4 bases remained unmatched. The germline V gene encodes CDR1 SGHRS and CDR2 YFSETQ. The CDR3 is 14 residues long. The CDR3 region is CASSDRGGNTEAFF. CDR3 coding DNA: TGCGCCAGCAGCGACAGGGGCGGAAACACTGAAGCTTTCTTT. Based on the CDR3 plus reference TRBV5-1 and TRBJ1-1, the full variable domain is KAGVTQTPRYLIKTRGQQVTLSCSPISGHRSVSWYQQTPGQGLQFLFEYFSETQRNKGNFPGRFSGRQFSNSRSEMNVSTLELGDSALYLCASSDRGGNTEAFFGQGTRLTVV.

This sequence joins TRBV6-5 and TRBJ2-2; 7 nucleotides line up with TRBD2. With 6 bases clipped from V and 0 bases from J, the junction kept 4 bases outside the gene matches. CDR3 length: 15 amino acids. CDR1 and CDR2 (germline): MNHEY, SVGAGI. The CDR3 loop reads CASRRSGTNTGELFF. CDR3 bases: TGTGCCAGCAGACGAAGCGGGACGAACACCGGGGAGCTGTTTTTT.

As regards this clone: The same CDR3 can be traced to other DNA sequences in this sample. V is TRBV19 and J is TRBJ1-3; D is uncertain. Germline CDR1 LNHDA, CDR2 SQIVND (reference sequence). The CDR3 is 11 amino acids. V shed 3 bases and J shed 3 bases, with 0 bases lying between them. The CDR3 here is CASSIGNTIYF. The CDR3 DNA reads TGTGCCAGTAGTATTGGAAACACCATATATTTT.

The count of this clone is one. This chain connects TRBV6-7 to TRBJ1-5, with TRBD1 matching 10 bases. TRBV6-7 is noted as an ORF with a role that remains uncertain. Trimming removed 1 base from V and 8 bases from J; junction bases left unmatched: 5. This CDR3 is 15 amino acids long. The CDR3 coding sequence is TGTGCCAGCAGTTACTTTGACAGGGGGCATGAGCCCCAGCATTTT. It specifies CASSYFDRGHEPQHF.